The clone carrying this T cell receptor (beta chain) has only one observation. Antigen: not known. Time point of the sample: recipient sample about 28 days before transplant, after cytoreduction. Libraries were prepared by immunoSEQ multiplex PCR; TCRdb keeps only in-frame clonotypes and omits some of them. The table shows roughly 30,000 clones, with around 80% occurring only once. The V end was cut by 0 bases, the J end by 4 bases, with 6 bases between. Germline V gives CDR1 SEHNR, CDR2 FQNEAQ (reference sequence). The CDR3 covers 14 residues. This entry belongs to a study of T cell clonotyping in hematopoietic cell transplantation. The wider study: Recipient samples before transplant were obtained post-cytoreduction. Whole-study findings and limits: After transplant, recipient diversity fell while pathologically expanded clonotypes grew through day 180.

This sequence originates from a woman younger than 45 with chronic myeloid leukemia. Some clones in this sample may be carry-over from other donors' samples. This specimen was peripheral blood mononuclear cells, taken before stem cell transplant. This chain connects TRBV7-9 to TRBJ1-4; D perhaps matches TRBD1 (6 bases). The CDR3 bases are TGTGCCAGCAGCTTAGCACAGGGTAATGAAAAACTGTTTTTT. It encodes CASSLAQGNEKLFF. Full variable domain (missing parts from reference TRBV7-9 and TRBJ1-4): DTGVSQNPRHKITKRGQNVTFRCDPISEHNRLYWYRQTLGQGPEFLTYFQNEAQLEKSRLLSDRFSAERPKGSFSTLEIQRTEQGDSAMYLCASSLAQGNEKLFFGSGTQLSVL.